These T cell receptor beta chains were read from a single sample in a study of beta chain features in type 1 diabetes. Only in-frame clones appear in the TCRdb table, and some are missing; sequencing was by immunoSEQ multiplex PCR. The sample includes about 250,000 clones, less than 15% seen only once; the top ten take around 0.03%. The sample comprised naive CD4+ T cells from blood. The source is a woman aged 40 to 50 in good health. CDR3s include the opening cysteine and the closing phenylalanine or tryptophan. The D gene is left open where the match is weak. Expanded clones get a size class; other rows say once, few or many, or leave the size out.

NA,TRBJ2-7,TRBD1,TRBV9,TGTGCCAGCAGCCGTACGGGACAGGGGGCATCCGGTATGGACGAGCAGTACTTC,CASSRTGQGASGMDEQYF
NA,TRBJ2-7,TRBD2,TRBV4-1,TGCGCCAGCAGCCATGGCGGGACTATCTCCTACGAGCAGTACTTC,CASSHGGTISYEQYF
NA,TRBJ1-2,TRBD1,TRBV6-5,TGTGCCAGCAGTCCCGGGACAGGGGTTCGTGGCTACACCTTC,CASSPGTGVRGYTF
NA,TRBJ1-6,TRBD1,TRBV25-1,TGTGCCAGCAGTTTAGGGGGCAATAATTCACCCCTCCACTTT,CASSLGGNNSPLHF
NA,TRBJ2-7,NA,TRBV19,TGTGCCAAAACGTTCTCACGTCCCCGACAGTTTCCCGTAAACGAGCAGTACTTC,CAKTFSRPRQFPVNEQYF
few,TRBJ2-3,NA,TRBV4-3,TGCGCCAGCAGCCAAGATCGGCTAGGAACAGATACGCAGTATTTT,CASSQDRLGTDTQYF
few,TRBJ1-3,NA,TRBV7-6,TGTGCCAGCAGCTTAGCCGGGACAAGCTCTGGAAACACCATATATTTT,CASSLAGTSSGNTIYF
few,TRBJ2-7,NA,TRBV10-2,TGCGCCAGCAAGCAGGGTCCGCACGAGCAGTACTTC,CASKQGPHEQYF
NA,TRBJ2-7,TRBD2,TRBV5-1,TGCGCCAGCAGCCCCGGACTAGCGGACTCCTACGAGCAGTACTTC,CASSPGLADSYEQYF
NA,TRBJ2-2,TRBD1,TRBV9,TGTGCCAGCAGCGTTGGGGACAGCCACACCGGGGAGCTGTTTTTT,CASSVGDSHTGELFF
few,TRBJ1-4,TRBD1,TRBV5-1,TGCGCCAGCAGCTTGATCACAGGGGAGAATGAAAAACTGTTTTTT,CASSLITGENEKLFF
NA,TRBJ2-7,TRBD1,TRBV29-1,TGCAGCGTCGCCGGACAGGGGTCCTACGAGCAGTACTTC,CSVAGQGSYEQYF
NA,TRBJ1-2,TRBD1,TRBV7-2,TGTGCCAGCACCCTGGGCCAGGGGGTGGGGGGCTACACCTTC,CASTLGQGVGGYTF
few,TRBJ2-7,TRBD2,TRBV29-1,TGCAGCGTTGGGGGACTAGGCCTCTTCGAGCAGTACTTC,CSVGGLGLFEQYF
few,TRBJ1-2,NA,TRBV9,TGTGCCAGCAGCGAGGACCCAGCAGGGCTCGGCTACACCTTC,CASSEDPAGLGYTF
NA,TRBJ2-1,TRBD2,TRBV7-2,TGTGCCAGCAGTCGGACTAGCGGGGACTACAATGAGCAGTTCTTC,CASSRTSGDYNEQFF
few,TRBJ1-1,TRBD1,TRBV29-1,TGCAGCGTGGAGAAGACAGGGTTAAGGCACACTGAAGCTTTCTTT,CSVEKTGLRHTEAFF
few,TRBJ2-2,NA,TRBV7-2,TGTGCCAGCAGCTTGCGGGGGCTGAACACCGGGGAGCTGTTTTTT,CASSLRGLNTGELFF
few,TRBJ1-1,NA,TRBV6-1,TGTGCCAGCAGTGAAGTTAGCATGAACACTGAAGCTTTCTTT,CASSEVSMNTEAFF
NA,TRBJ2-4,NA,TRBV7-9,TGTGCCAGCAGCACTGACGTACGGGACATTCAGTACTTC,CASSTDVRDIQYF
many,TRBJ2-7,TRBD1,TRBV7-2,TGTGCCAGCAGCTCACGGACAGGGAGCTCCTACGAGCAGTACTTC,CASSSRTGSSYEQYF
NA,TRBJ1-2,NA,TRBV11-2,TGTGCCAGCAGCTTATCGCGGGACTCTAACTATGGCTACACCTTC,CASSLSRDSNYGYTF
few,TRBJ1-5,NA,TRBV19,TGTGCCAGTAGTATCCTACAGAGCAATCAGCCCCAGCATTTT,CASSILQSNQPQHF
NA,TRBJ2-3,NA,TRBV27,TGTGCCACCACGACAGTAACCACAGATACGCAGTATTTT,CATTTVTTDTQYF
NA,TRBJ1-2,NA,TRBV11-2,TGTGCCAGCCGACTGTACGGGGCGGGAGGCTACACCTTC,CASRLYGAGGYTF
few,TRBJ1-2,TRBD1,TRBV6-5,TGTGCCAGCAGCTCTACCACAGGGGGCTATGGCTACACCTTC,CASSSTTGGYGYTF
few,TRBJ1-2,NA,TRBV7-6,TGTGCCAGCACCCCGGGGGGTTGGGGCTACACCTTC,CASTPGGWGYTF
few,TRBJ1-5,NA,TRBV11-2,TGTGCCAGCAGCTCGACTCAGGGGTACGTAGTGAAGCCCCAGCATTTT,CASSSTQGYVVKPQHF
NA,TRBJ2-5,NA,TRBV4-3,TGCGCCAGCAGCCAAGACTTAGTAGCGTGGGACTCAGGGACCCAGTACTTC,CASSQDLVAWDSGTQYF
few,TRBJ2-7,NA,TRBV19,TGTGCCAGCAGCGGCGGGCCCCCGAGCCGCTACGAGCAGTACTTC,CASSGGPPSRYEQYF
NA,TRBJ2-4,TRBD1,TRBV23-1,TGCGCCAGCAGTCCTAATAGGGACAGGGTTCCGTGGTGTGACAAAAACATTCAGTACTTC,CASSPNRDRVPWCDKNIQYF
NA,TRBJ2-1,NA,TRBV27,TGTGCCAGCAGTATTAGAGGGTTGGAATACAATGAGCAGTTCTTC,CASSIRGLEYNEQFF
NA,TRBJ2-7,NA,TRBV6-5,TGTGCCAGCAGTTACGAGGATCTCGATCCGTACTTC,CASSYEDLDPYF
few,TRBJ2-7,NA,TRBV27,TGTGCCAGCAGTTCAGCCCAGGGTAACTCCTACGAGCAGTACTTC,CASSSAQGNSYEQYF
few,TRBJ1-2,NA,TRBV10-1,TGCGCCAGCAGTGACGGCAGGCCATATGGCTACACCTTC,CASSDGRPYGYTF
NA,TRBJ2-3,NA,TRBV6-4,TGTGCCAGCAGCCTGACAGGAGGATTACCCCCGCAGTATTTT,CASSLTGGLPPQYF
NA,TRBJ1-2,NA,TRBV9,TGTGCCAGCAGCGATAGGGGCGGATATGGCTACACCTTC,CASSDRGGYGYTF
NA,TRBJ1-5,NA,TRBV2,TGTGCCAGCAGTGAATGGTCAGAAAATCAGCCCCAGCATTTT,CASSEWSENQPQHF
few,TRBJ1-2,TRBD1,TRBV25-1,TGTGCCAGCAGTGAATCTGACAGGGGAAGAGGCTACACCTTC,CASSESDRGRGYTF
NA,TRBJ2-5,NA,TRBV18,TGTGCCAGCTCACCGGAGGCGGTACAAGAGACCCAGTACTTC,CASSPEAVQETQYF
NA,TRBJ2-5,TRBD1,TRBV29-1,TGCAGCGCCGCGGGCATTGACAGGGGGGCCCAGTACTTC,CSAAGIDRGAQYF
few,TRBJ2-3,TRBD2,TRBV18,TGTGCCAGCTCAACGAGACTAGCCGGCACAGATACGCAGTATTTT,CASSTRLAGTDTQYF
few,TRBJ2-7,NA,TRBV18,TGTGCCAGCTCAGCGACTCTCTACGAGCAGTACTTC,CASSATLYEQYF
NA,TRBJ1-2,TRBD1,TRBV9,TGTGCCAGCAGCAATACAGGGGGCAGGGGCTACACCTTC,CASSNTGGRGYTF
NA,TRBJ1-6,TRBD1,TRBV19,TGTGCCAGTAGTACTGACAGGGAGTATAATTCACCCCTCCACTTT,CASSTDREYNSPLHF
many,TRBJ1-1,NA,TRBV15,TGTGCCACCAGCAGAGTAGGAGGTCTAGACTCTGCTTTCTTT,CATSRVGGLDSAFF